Shown below are 21 T cell receptor beta chains from a single sample sequenced in a study of cytomegalovirus exposure and HLA in healthy donors. PCR involved 60 Vbeta and 13 Jbeta primers. Sequencing used immunoSEQ multiplex PCR; TCRdb keeps in-frame clones, though not all of them. The profile shows around 200,000 clones, about 88% of them singletons. The specimen was PBMCs. The receptor source for this set is a woman under 40 in good health and CMV-seronegative.

The sample holds one count of this clone. The CDR3 reads CASSLESYTGELFF. The CDR3 DNA sequence: TGTGCCAGCAGCTTGGAGTCTTACACCGGGGAGCTGTTTTTT. The chain uses TRBV11-3 and TRBJ2-2; no reliable D call. The CDR3 has 14 amino acids. Germline CDR1 and CDR2: SGHNT and YENEEA. V shed 3 bases and J shed 3 bases, with 8 bases lying between them. Using reference TRBV11-3 and TRBJ2-2 for the parts outside the CDR3, the full variable domain is EAGVVQSPRYKIIEKKQPVAFWCNPISGHNTLYWYLQNLGQGPELLIRYENEEAVDDSQLPKDRFSAERLKGVDSTLKIQPAELGDSAVYLCASSLESYTGELFFGEGSRLTVL.

The J gene is TRBJ2-2, the V gene TRBV7-3; TRBD1 is a possible D gene (6 bases). The CDR3 runs 13 residues. Trimming removed 5 bases from V and 5 bases from J, with 9 bases in between. Germline CDR1 and CDR2: SGHTA and FQGTGA. CDR3 nucleotide sequence: TGTGCCAGCAGCATGAGGGGGACCGGGGAGCTGTTTTTT. The encoded protein is CASSMRGTGELFF. The variable domain in full, completed from reference TRBV7-3 and TRBJ2-2, reads GAGVSQTPSNKVTEKGKYVELRCDPISGHTALYWYRQSLGQGPEFLIYFQGTGAADDSGLPNDRFFAVRPEGSVSTLKIQRTERGDSAVYLCASSMRGTGELFFGEGSRLTVL.

The CDR3 DNA sequence: TGTGCCAGCAGCTTAGGTTTTCTAGCGGGAAGCTATGAGCAGTTCTTC. It yields the protein CASSLGFLAGSYEQFF. The chain is built from TRBV7-8 and TRBJ2-1; the match to TRBD2 covers 9 bases. With 1 base clipped from V and 8 bases from J, the junction kept 9 bases outside the gene matches. This CDR3 has 16 residues. Germline V CDR1 and CDR2: SGHVS, FQNEAQ.

This chain connects TRBV2 to TRBJ2-3; D ambiguous. V was clipped by 2 bases and J by 1 base, with 4 bases between them. CDR3 size: 13 residues. In germline, CDR1 is SNHLY, CDR2 FYNNEI. This chain's CDR3 is CASSEQGTDTQYF. CDR3 sequence (DNA): TGTGCCAGCAGTGAACAGGGCACAGATACGCAGTATTTT. Combining the CDR3 with reference TRBV2 and TRBJ2-3 gives the whole variable domain EPEVTQTPSHQVTQMGQEVILRCVPISNHLYFYWYRQILGQKVEFLVSFYNNEISEKSEIFDDQFSVERPDGSNFTLKIRSTKLEDSAMYFCASSEQGTDTQYFGPGTRLTVL.

The chain combines TRBV5-1 with TRBJ2-3, with 7 bases fitting TRBD2. In germline, CDR1 is SGHRS, CDR2 YFSETQ. The CDR3 is 16 residues long. V shed 0 bases and J 3 bases; nucleotides not matched to a gene: 7. This CDR3 is CASSLVHTGGTDTQYF. CDR3 bases: TGCGCCAGCAGCTTGGTACACACCGGGGGGACAGATACGCAGTATTTT.

This clone has only a few counts. V usage is TRBV5-1 and J usage is TRBJ2-2; TRBD2 aligns across 8 bases. Germline V gives CDR1 SGHRS, CDR2 YFSETQ. Trimming removed 5 bases from V and 6 bases from J; junction bases left unmatched: 15. The CDR3 extends over 17 amino acids. CDR3 in amino acids: CASSLWGTPGLAGELFF. The CDR3 nucleotides read TGCGCCAGCAGTTTGTGGGGGACTCCGGGACTAGCCGGGGAGCTGTTTTTT.

J is TRBJ2-7 and V is TRBV2; 7 positions agree with TRBD1. The V gene's germline CDR1 is SNHLY and CDR2 FYNNEI. CDR3 length: 12 residues. V shed 6 bases, J shed 5 bases, and the junction held 4 bases outside the gene matches. CDR3 residues: CASSDRADEQYF. CDR3 coding DNA: TGTGCCAGCAGCGACAGGGCAGACGAGCAGTACTTC.

The chain employs TRBV2 and TRBJ2-5, with TRBD2 matching over 10 bases. Germline lookup yields CDR1 SNHLY and CDR2 FYNNEI. V lost 6 bases and J lost 2; bases outside the gene matches: 15. This CDR3 has 18 residues. As DNA, the CDR3 is TGTGCCAGCAGACTAAAGAGCGGGGGGGCCTGGGAACAAGAGACCCAGTACTTC. This sequence encodes CASRLKSGGAWEQETQYF.

This rearrangement joins TRBV18 to TRBJ2-1; maybe TRBD1 (6 bases). With 1 base removed from V and 4 bases from J, the gap between germline ends came to 8 bases. Germline lookup yields CDR1 KGHSH and CDR2 LQKENI. This CDR3 spans 14 amino acids. The CDR3 DNA follows: TGTGCCAGCTCACCACGTAGGGGGTACAATGAGCAGTTCTTC. Its translation: CASSPRRGYNEQFF.

Here the CDR3 DNA reads TGTGCCAGCAAAGACAGCTACGAGCAGTACTTC. Translation: CASKDSYEQYF. The V call is TRBV6-5, the J call TRBJ2-5, with TRBD1 as a possible D gene (5 bases). The J call may be wrong; the DNA end is better matched by TRBJ2-7. From germline, CDR1 is MNHEY and CDR2 SVGAGI. This CDR3 contains 11 residues.

This rearrangement joins TRBV2 to TRBJ2-3; D is unclear. Germline V gives CDR1 SNHLY, CDR2 FYNNEI. CDR3 length equals 11 residues. The V end was cut by 2 bases, the J end by 8 bases, with 5 bases between. CDR3 loop: CASSEWATQYF. In DNA, the CDR3 is TGTGCCAGCAGTGAATGGGCTACGCAGTATTTT.

This clone has a single count. The chain is built from TRBV19 and TRBJ2-2; 8 bases are shared with TRBD2. CDR1 and CDR2 from the germline V gene are LNHDA and SQIVND (reference sequence). The CDR3 length is 15 residues. Germline trimming cut 9 bases from V and 3 bases from J; bases unmatched to any gene: 9. The CDR3 protein is CASTPGGADTGELFF. The CDR3 DNA sequence: TGTGCCAGCACACCCGGGGGGGCGGACACCGGGGAGCTGTTTTTT.

On this clone itself: The germline gene is not matched at one end of the junction; a read error may be the cause. The rearrangement links TRBV14 to TRBJ2-5, with a possible D match to TRBD2 (6 bases). This CDR3 is 15 amino acids long. Per germline, CDR1 SGHDN and CDR2 FVKESK. The CDR3 spells CARSQGRDWQETQYF. The CDR3 nucleotides read TGTGCCCGCAGCCAAGGTCGGGACTGGCAAGAGACCCAGTACTTC.

The rearrangement joins TRBV28 to TRBJ2-7, with 9 bases aligning to TRBD1. CDR3 length: 11 residues. In germline, CDR1 is MDHEN, CDR2 SYDVKM. With V trimmed by 6 bases and J by 11 bases, 5 bases remained unmatched. The CDR3 bases are TGTGCCAGCAGCCTCGGACAGGGGAAGTACTTC. This codes for CASSLGQGKYF.

This clone was detected a few times. The chain has TRBV9 and TRBJ2-6; D is possibly TRBD1 (5 bases). CDR3 size: 15 residues. Looked up from germline, CDR1 is SGDLS and CDR2 is YYNGEE. Trimming pared 2 bases from V and 2 bases from J, leaving 8 bases between. In DNA form, the CDR3 reads TGTGCCAGCAGCGTCTCAGGGACTGGGGCCAACGTCCTGACTTTC. Its protein product is CASSVSGTGANVLTF.

The chain couples TRBV2 to TRBJ2-2, with D maybe TRBD1 (6 bases). The CDR3 is 13 amino acids. Germline V gene data show CDR1 as SNHLY and CDR2 as FYNNEI. The ends were cut back, 7 bases at V and 4 bases at J, with 10 bases in the middle. The CDR3 DNA reads TGTGCCAGCATCAGGGGCCGCACCGGGGAGCTGTTTTTT. This gives the protein CASIRGRTGELFF.

This chain uses TRBV15 with TRBJ2-5, with 9 positions matching TRBD1. The CDR3 is 18 amino acids. Germline V gene sequence: CDR1 LNHNV, CDR2 YYDKDF (reference sequence). V was clipped by 0 bases and J by 4 bases; unmatched bases: 12. CDR3: CATSRDLGTGGGSETQYF. The CDR3 nucleotides read TGTGCCACCAGCAGAGATTTGGGCACAGGGGGCGGATCAGAGACCCAGTACTTC.

The sample holds one count of this clone. V is TRBV6-1 and J is TRBJ2-5, with D unclear. The germline V gene has CDR1 MNHNS and CDR2 SASEGT. Trimming shortened V by 4 bases and J by 1 base, and 13 bases separated the two germline ends. The CDR3 consists of 15 residues. CDR3 in amino acids: CASSVLPLLQETQYF. Written as DNA, the CDR3 is TGTGCCAGCAGTGTGCTACCTTTACTCCAAGAGACCCAGTACTTC.

The chain combines TRBV28 with TRBJ1-4; D remains unclear. V gave up 2 bases and J gave up 4 bases, with 11 bases separating them. This CDR3 spans 15 amino acids. Germline CDR1 is MDHEN and CDR2 is SYDVKM. Written as DNA, the CDR3 is TGTGCCAGCAGTTTAAGACGGAGGATTAATGAAAAACTGTTTTTT. It encodes CASSLRRRINEKLFF.

This clone has a handful of counts. This chain uses TRBV6-1 with TRBJ2-1, with 7 bases matching TRBD2. This CDR3 comprises 15 residues. CDR1 and CDR2 (germline): MNHNS, SASEGT. With 7 bases clipped from V and 4 bases from J, the junction kept 10 bases outside the gene matches. The CDR3 DNA is TGTGCCAGCATAATGAGGGCGGGAGTGTACAATGAGCAGTTCTTC. It translates to CASIMRAGVYNEQFF.

To note about this clone: Mismatch with germline at one junction end may stem from a read error. Other nucleotide sequences in the sample specify the same CDR3. The gene calls are TRBV5-1 and TRBJ1-1, with no clear D. The CDR3 covers 15 residues. CDR1 is SGHRS and CDR2 is YFSETQ in the germline V gene. The CDR3 loop is CASSGKNRDSTEAFF. DNA for the CDR3: TGCGCCAGCAGCGGGAAAAACCGGGATTCCACTGAAGCTTTCTTC.